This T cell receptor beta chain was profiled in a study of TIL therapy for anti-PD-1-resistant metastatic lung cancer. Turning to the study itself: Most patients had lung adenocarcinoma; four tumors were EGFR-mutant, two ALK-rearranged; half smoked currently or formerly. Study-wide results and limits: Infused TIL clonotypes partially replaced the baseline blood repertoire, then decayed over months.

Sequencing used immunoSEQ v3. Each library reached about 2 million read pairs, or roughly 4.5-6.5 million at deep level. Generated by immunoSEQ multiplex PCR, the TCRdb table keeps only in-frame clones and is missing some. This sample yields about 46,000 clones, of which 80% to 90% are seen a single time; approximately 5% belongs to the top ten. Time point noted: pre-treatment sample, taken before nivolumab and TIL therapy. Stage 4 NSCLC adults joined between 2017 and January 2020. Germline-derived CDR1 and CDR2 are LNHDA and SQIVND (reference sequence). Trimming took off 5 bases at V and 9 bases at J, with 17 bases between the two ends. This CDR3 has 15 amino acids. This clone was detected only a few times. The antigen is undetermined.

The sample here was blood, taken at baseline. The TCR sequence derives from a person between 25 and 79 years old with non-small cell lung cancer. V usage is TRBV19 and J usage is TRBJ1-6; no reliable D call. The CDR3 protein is CASSRAAERSSPLHF. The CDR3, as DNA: TGTGCCAGTAGTCGGGCCGCGGAAAGGAGTTCACCCCTCCACTTT.